These T cell receptor beta chains were read from a single sample in a study of T cell repertoires in cytomegalovirus infection. Antigens for these TCRs are unknown. TCRdb ran MiXCR on the reads and lists one entry per CDR3 protein. In the table there are about half a million distinct CDR3 sequences, around 35% of which are singletons. The sample here was cultured PBMCs, taken from culture after CMV antigen stimulation. The source of these receptors is a human donor in good health (CMV status not recorded). Some clones in this sample may be carry-over from other donors' samples. CDR3s include the opening cysteine and the closing phenylalanine or tryptophan. A D gene is named only where the DNA matches it firmly. Size tells how often a clone was seen (once, few, many) or the class of an expanded clone, and some rows leave it out.

cdr3_nt cdr3_aa j_call clone_size d_call v_call
TGTGCTAGTGGTTTGGGACAGGGGGCTCGGGCTGAGCAGTTCTTC CASGLGQGARAEQFF TRBJ2-1 . TRBD1 TRBV12-5
TGTGCCACCGGAACCTGGCTAGCGGACACCGGGGAGCTGTTTTTT CATGTWLADTGELFF TRBJ2-2 . TRBD2 TRBV15
TGTGCCAGCAGTTTATCAGGGGGCGATCAGCCCCAGCATTTT CASSLSGGDQPQHF TRBJ1-5 few TRBD1 TRBV12-3/TRBV12-4
TGTGCCAGCAGCACGCGACAGGGGAGCACTGAAGCTTTCTTT CASSTRQGSTEAFF TRBJ1-1 few TRBD1 TRBV7-6
TGTGCCACCACGGGGGAGCCAAACACTGAAGCTTTCTTT CATTGEPNTEAFF TRBJ1-1 . . TRBV10-3
TGTGCCAGCAGCTCCGTTAAGCCCACCCGGCTTATGAACACTGAAGCTTTCTTT CASSSVKPTRLMNTEAFF TRBJ1-1 . . TRBV11-2
TGCGCCAGCAGCCCTCGGATAGCACAGGGGGCGAGGAATCAGCCCCAGCATTTT CASSPRIAQGARNQPQHF TRBJ1-5 few TRBD1 TRBV4-1
TGTGCCAGCAGTGAATTGGAGACAGACAATGAGCAGTTCTTC CASSELETDNEQFF TRBJ2-1 . . TRBV25-1
TGTGCCAGCAGCCCAGGGGCCCGCACCGGGGAGCTGTTTTTT CASSPGARTGELFF TRBJ2-2 . . TRBV28
TGTGCCAGCAGTCCCTGGGGCAACACCGGGGAGCTGTTTTTT CASSPWGNTGELFF TRBJ2-2 few . TRBV28